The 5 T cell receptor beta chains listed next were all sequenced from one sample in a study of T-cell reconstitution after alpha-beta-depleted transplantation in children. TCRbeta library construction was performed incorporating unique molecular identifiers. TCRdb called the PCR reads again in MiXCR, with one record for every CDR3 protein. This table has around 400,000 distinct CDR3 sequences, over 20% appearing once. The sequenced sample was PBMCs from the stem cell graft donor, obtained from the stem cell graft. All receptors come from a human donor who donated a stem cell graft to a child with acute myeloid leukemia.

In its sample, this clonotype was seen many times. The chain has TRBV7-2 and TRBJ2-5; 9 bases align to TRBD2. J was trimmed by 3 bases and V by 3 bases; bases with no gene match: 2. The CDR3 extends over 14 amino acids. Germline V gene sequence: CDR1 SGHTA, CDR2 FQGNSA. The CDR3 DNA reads TGTGCCAGCAGCTTTGCGGGAGGGGAAGAGACCCAGTACTTC. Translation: CASSFAGGEETQYF.

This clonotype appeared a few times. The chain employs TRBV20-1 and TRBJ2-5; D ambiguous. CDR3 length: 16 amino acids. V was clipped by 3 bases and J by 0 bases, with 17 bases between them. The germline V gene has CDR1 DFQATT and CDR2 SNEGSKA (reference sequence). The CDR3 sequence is CSASGLLQAHQETQYF. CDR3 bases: TGCAGTGCTAGCGGGCTATTGCAGGCCCACCAAGAGACCCAGTACTTC.

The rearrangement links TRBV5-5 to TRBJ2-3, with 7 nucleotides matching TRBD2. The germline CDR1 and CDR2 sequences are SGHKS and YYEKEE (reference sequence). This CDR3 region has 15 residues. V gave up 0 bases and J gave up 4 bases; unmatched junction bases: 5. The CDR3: CASSLGAGVADTQYF. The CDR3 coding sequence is TGTGCCAGCAGCTTGGGCGCGGGAGTCGCAGATACGCAGTATTTT.

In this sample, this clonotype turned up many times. DNA for the CDR3: TGCAGTGCTAGAGGGGGAGGGGGAAATGAGCAGTTCTTC. Translation: CSARGGGGNEQFF. The rearrangement joins TRBV20-1 to TRBJ2-1; D may be TRBD2 (7 bases). Germline V gene data show CDR1 as DFQATT and CDR2 as SNEGSKA (reference sequence). V lost 1 base, J lost 7 bases, and 11 bases lay in between. This CDR3 has 13 residues.

CDR3 bases: TGTGCCAGCAGCTTGGGGGGAGTGGAGGTCCACGAGCAGTACTTC. Amino acids: CASSLGGVEVHEQYF. The V call is TRBV7-9, the J call TRBJ2-7; maybe TRBD2 (6 bases). The V and J ends lost 3 bases and 5 bases respectively, with 17 bases between them. This CDR3 comprises 15 residues. Germline CDR1 and CDR2: SEHNR and FQNEAQ (reference sequence).